The source of this T cell receptor beta chain is a study of siplizumab effects on memory and regulatory T cells. The CDR3 is made up of 14 amino acids. V lost 6 bases, J lost 8 bases, and 19 bases lay in between. CDR1 SGHAT and CDR2 FQNNGV come from the germline V gene. Of note for this clone: What it recognizes is unknown.

General study points: Confirmation that proliferating Tregs from siplizumab cultures had suppressive function was not obtained. Alloreactive sequences tracing back to unstimulated CD4+ memory cells fell significantly with siplizumab. Naive T cells looked more diverse than memory cells and looked like major alloresponse contributors.

TCR templates numbering roughly 94,000 were assayed per sample. Libraries were prepared by immunoSEQ multiplex PCR; TCRdb keeps only in-frame clonotypes and omits some of them. The data hold roughly 50,000 clones, with more than 85% observed a single time. The chain is built from TRBV11-2 and TRBJ1-2, with TRBD1 as a possible D gene (5 bases). Sequenced material: naive CD8+ T cells sorted from blood. The sequence was collected from a human donor in good health. The CDR3 nucleotides are TGTGCCAGCAGAAAACAGGAGTGGCGTGGAGGCTACACCTTC. This gives the protein CASRKQEWRGGYTF.